These T cell receptor beta chains were read from a single sample in a study of blood T cell repertoires in COVID-19. Produced via immunoSEQ multiplex PCR; TCRdb's table is partial and in-frame only. The sample lists some 200,000 clones, roughly 84% occurring once. Sequenced: peripheral blood. The receptor set was obtained from a human donor with acute or convalescent COVID-19. The donor label of this sample is uncertain. Each CDR3 is given with its conserved first and last residue. D genes are given only for firm matches. Clone size is not always given. Where it is, it says once, few, many or a class for expanded clones.

CDR3 DNA: TGTGCCAGTCGCCGAAGGGGACTAGTGACGACAGATACGCAGTATTTT; CDR3 protein: CASRRRGLVTTDTQYF; clone size: .; J gene: TRBJ2-3; V gene: TRBV19; D gene: TRBD2
CDR3 DNA: TGTGCCAGCAGTTTCAACAGGGTCGCCGGGGAGCTGTTTTTT; CDR3 protein: CASSFNRVAGELFF; clone size: .; J gene: TRBJ2-2; V gene: TRBV28; D gene: .
CDR3 DNA: TGTGCCAGCAGCACCCGGGAAGCACGGGAAAAACTGTTTTTT; CDR3 protein: CASSTREAREKLFF; clone size: .; J gene: TRBJ1-4; V gene: TRBV3-1/TRBV3-2; D gene: .
CDR3 DNA: TGTGCCAGCAGCCTCCGGGGGGGGAACGAGCAGTACTTC; CDR3 protein: CASSLRGGNEQYF; clone size: .; J gene: TRBJ2-7; V gene: TRBV3-1/TRBV3-2; D gene: TRBD2
CDR3 DNA: TGTGCCAGCACCCCACCGGGACAGGGAGGAAACACCATATATTTT; CDR3 protein: CASTPPGQGGNTIYF; clone size: .; J gene: TRBJ1-3; V gene: TRBV2; D gene: TRBD1
CDR3 DNA: TGCGCCAGCAGCTTGGGGGACTTAAATCAGCCCCAGCATTTT; CDR3 protein: CASSLGDLNQPQHF; clone size: .; J gene: TRBJ1-5; V gene: TRBV5-1; D gene: .
CDR3 DNA: TGTGCCAGCTCACCGACAGGGGGCAAAGATACGCAGTATTTT; CDR3 protein: CASSPTGGKDTQYF; clone size: few; J gene: TRBJ2-3; V gene: TRBV18; D gene: TRBD1
CDR3 DNA: TGTGCCAGCTCAGCCAGGCAATTGAGTCCAACTAATGAAAAACTGTTTTTT; CDR3 protein: CASSARQLSPTNEKLFF; clone size: .; J gene: TRBJ1-4; V gene: TRBV18; D gene: .
CDR3 DNA: TGTGCCAGCAGCCCCCCGACAGGGGACGGCTACACCTTC; CDR3 protein: CASSPPTGDGYTF; clone size: .; J gene: TRBJ1-2; V gene: TRBV6-6; D gene: TRBD1
CDR3 DNA: TGCGCCAGCAGCTTGGAGGGGACAGGGGAAACTTGGGGCTACACCTTC; CDR3 protein: CASSLEGTGETWGYTF; clone size: once; J gene: TRBJ1-2; V gene: TRBV5-1; D gene: TRBD1
CDR3 DNA: TGTGCCAGCGGGCTGGGCCAGGGGTATTGGAATGAGCAGTTCTTC; CDR3 protein: CASGLGQGYWNEQFF; clone size: .; J gene: TRBJ2-1; V gene: TRBV19; D gene: .
CDR3 DNA: TGCAGCGTTGAGAATATTGAGTACGAGCAGTACTTC; CDR3 protein: CSVENIEYEQYF; clone size: .; J gene: TRBJ2-7; V gene: TRBV29-1; D gene: .